The 14 T cell receptor beta chains presented below share a single source sample, sequenced in a study of T cell responses to AZD1222 COVID-19 vaccine. The data were produced by immunoSEQ multiplex PCR, yet TCRdb's version contains in-frame clones alone and is incomplete. The table lists around 140,000 clones, almost 85% of them singletons. This sample comprised peripheral blood, obtained 28 days after the second dose of the MenACWY control vaccine. Receptors were obtained from an adult who received the MenACWY meningococcal vaccine as a control.

V is TRBV6-5 and J is TRBJ1-2; tentatively, D is TRBD1 (5 bases). The germline V gene has CDR1 MNHEY and CDR2 SVGAGI. CDR3 size: 14 residues. Trimming shortened V by 0 bases and J by 4 bases, and 9 bases separated the two germline ends. CDR3 nucleotides: TGTGCCAGCAGTTACTCGCGGGGCCCCTATGGCTACACCTTC. This sequence encodes CASSYSRGPYGYTF.

This chain links TRBV11-3 with TRBJ1-6; 10 bases map to TRBD1. V was pared by 4 bases and J by 9 bases, with 6 bases of the junction left unmatched. This CDR3 is built from 15 residues. Germline V gives CDR1 SGHNT, CDR2 YENEEA. As DNA, the CDR3 is TGTGCCAGCAGCTATCGTGGGGACAGGGGTTCACCCCTCCACTTT. Its protein product is CASSYRGDRGSPLHF.

This clone showed up just once. The chain employs TRBV9 and TRBJ1-1; the D is unclear. Germline-derived CDR1 and CDR2 are SGDLS and YYNGEE. CDR3 size: 13 residues. Trimming removed 4 bases from V and 6 bases from J, with 13 bases in between. The DNA for the CDR3 is TGTGCCAGCAGCACCATGGAGGGAGCTGAAGCTTTCTTT. Protein sequence: CASSTMEGAEAFF.

This chain uses TRBV10-1 with TRBJ2-2; no clear D. Germline V CDR1 and CDR2: WNHNN, SYGVQD (reference sequence). The CDR3 extends over 14 amino acids. Between the trimmed V and J ends, which lost 5 bases and 3 bases, there was a span of 10 bases. CDR3 coding DNA: TGCGCCAGCAGTATAACAACGGACACCGGGGAGCTGTTTTTT. It translates to CASSITTDTGELFF.

This clone has a single count. The gene calls are TRBV6-1 and TRBJ2-1, with a tentative D call TRBD2 (5 bases). The germline CDR1 and CDR2 sequences are MNHNS and SASEGT. Trimming took off 3 bases at V and 2 bases at J, with 11 bases between the two ends. This CDR3 contains 15 residues. The CDR3 DNA reads as TGTGCCAGCAGTGATCGGGGAAGGACCTACAATGAGCAGTTCTTC. This translates into CASSDRGRTYNEQFF.

V usage is TRBV30 and J usage is TRBJ2-5; D is uncertain. This CDR3 has 12 residues. V lost 0 bases, J lost 8 bases, and 10 bases lay in between. Germline CDR1 GTSNPN, CDR2 SVGIG (reference sequence). This chain's CDR3 is CAWSVRAETQYF. In nucleotides, the CDR3 is TGTGCCTGGAGTGTACGGGCAGAAACCCAGTACTTC.

This chain connects TRBV30 to TRBJ1-5; D might be TRBD1 (6 bases). Germline V gene data show CDR1 as GTSNPN and CDR2 as SVGIG (reference sequence). The V and J ends lost 2 bases and 2 bases respectively, with 19 bases between them. The CDR3 runs to 17 residues. The CDR3 region is CAWSNGQPEWGNQPQHF. As DNA, the CDR3 is TGTGCCTGGAGTAACGGACAGCCCGAGTGGGGCAATCAGCCCCAGCATTTT.

The J gene is TRBJ2-5, the V gene TRBV14, with D perhaps matching TRBD1 (5 bases). Looked up from germline, CDR1 is SGHDN and CDR2 is FVKESK. V lost 4 bases, J lost 2 bases, and 14 bases lay in between. The CDR3 length is 15 residues. In nucleotides, the CDR3 is TGTGCCAGCAGCCCCCTGGGGCAGTTGCAAGAGACCCAGTACTTC. Translated: CASSPLGQLQETQYF.

The count of this clone is one. This chain uses TRBV5-1 with TRBJ2-6; TRBD1 agrees at 7 bases. Trimming took 4 bases from V and 3 from J; bases not matched to a gene: 10. The CDR3 is 17 amino acids. Germline CDR1 is SGHRS and CDR2 is YFSETQ. The CDR3 loop reads CASSIGQAGDGANVLTF. The CDR3 coding sequence is TGCGCCAGCAGCATTGGACAGGCTGGGGATGGGGCCAACGTCCTGACTTTC.

The chain combines TRBV5-8 with TRBJ1-1; maybe TRBD1 (5 bases). The CDR3 has 17 residues. The germline V and J ends were trimmed by 4 bases and 0 bases, with 19 bases remaining between them. Germline V gene data show CDR1 as SGHTS and CDR2 as YDEGEE. CDR3 nucleotides: TGTGCCAGCAGCCCCGGGGACGCACAGTACTTGAACACTGAAGCTTTCTTT. As protein: CASSPGDAQYLNTEAFF.

V gene TRBV7-2 combines with J gene TRBJ1-5, with D perhaps TRBD1 (6 bases). Trimming took off 4 bases at V and 0 bases at J, with 19 bases between the two ends. Germline values: CDR1 SGHTA, CDR2 FQGNSA. There are 18 residues in the CDR3. The CDR3 loop reads CASSSDSLGLYSNQPQHF. The CDR3 nucleotides read TGTGCCAGCAGCTCGGACAGCCTGGGGCTTTATAGCAATCAGCCCCAGCATTTT.

This chain connects TRBV3-1 (or the pseudogene TRBV3-2) to TRBJ2-5, with D perhaps being TRBD1 or TRBD2 (5 bases each). Trimming shortened V by 5 bases and J by 9 bases, and 16 bases separated the two germline ends. CDR1 LGHDT and CDR2 YNNKEL come from the germline V gene (reference sequence). The CDR3 spans 13 residues. The CDR3 DNA reads TGTGCCAGCAGCTCCGGACCCCGAGGGGCCCAGTACTTC. Its protein is CASSSGPRGAQYF.

The CDR3 loop is CASKSVQRGGRETQYF. CDR3 coding DNA: TGTGCCAGCAAATCTGTCCAGCGGGGGGGCCGCGAGACCCAGTACTTC. The chain links TRBV2 to TRBJ2-5, with 10 bases lining up with TRBD2. Germline-derived CDR1 and CDR2 are SNHLY and FYNNEI. The CDR3 runs 16 residues. The V segment lost 7 bases and the J segment 5 bases; nucleotides outside the gene matches: 13.

The rearrangement uses TRBV5-6 and TRBJ2-2, with TRBD2 matching over 7 bases. V gave up 4 bases and J gave up 3 bases; unmatched junction bases: 9. This CDR3 contains 16 residues. The germline CDR1 and CDR2 sequences are SGHDT and YYEEEE. CDR3 region: CASSRAAGVDTGELFF. In DNA, the CDR3 is TGTGCCAGCAGCCGCGCTGCGGGGGTTGACACCGGGGAGCTGTTTTTT.